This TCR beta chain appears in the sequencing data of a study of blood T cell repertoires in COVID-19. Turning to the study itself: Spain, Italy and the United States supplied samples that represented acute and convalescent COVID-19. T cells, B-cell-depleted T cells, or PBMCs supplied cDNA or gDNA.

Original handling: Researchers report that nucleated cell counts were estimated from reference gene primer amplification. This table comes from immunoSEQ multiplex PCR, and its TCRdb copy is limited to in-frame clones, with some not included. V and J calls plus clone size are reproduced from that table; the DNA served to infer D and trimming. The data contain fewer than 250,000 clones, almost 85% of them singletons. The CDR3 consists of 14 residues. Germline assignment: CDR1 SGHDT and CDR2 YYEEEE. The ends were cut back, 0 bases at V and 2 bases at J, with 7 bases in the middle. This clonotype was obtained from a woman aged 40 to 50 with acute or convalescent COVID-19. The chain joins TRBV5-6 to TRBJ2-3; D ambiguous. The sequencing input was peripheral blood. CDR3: CASSLGANTDTQYF. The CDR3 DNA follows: TGTGCCAGCAGCTTGGGGGCGAACACAGATACGCAGTATTTT.